This T cell receptor (beta chain) derives from a study of blood T cell repertoires in COVID-19. Study summary: PBMCs, B-cell-depleted T cells, or T cells provided the cDNA or gDNA that made up the material.

Profiling relied on immunoSEQ multiplex PCR, and the TCRdb table lists in-frame clones only, not all of them. The sample yields over 200,000 clones, 85% to 90% seen once. This CDR3 spans 15 amino acids. V was cut by 8 bases and J by 0 bases, with 17 bases left in between. Germline-derived CDR1 and CDR2 are KGHSH and LQKENI. Sequencing was performed on peripheral blood. This sequence was found in a man at least 80 years old with acute or convalescent COVID-19. The V and J genes are TRBV18 and TRBJ2-7; D is unclear. CDR3 bases: TGTGCCAGCCGCCCTTTTCCGGTCGACTCCTACGAGCAGTACTTC. This gives the protein CASRPFPVDSYEQYF. Drawing the rest from reference TRBV18 and TRBJ2-7, the complete variable domain is NAGVMQNPRHLVRRRGQEARLRCSPMKGHSHVYWYRQLPEEGLKFMVYLQKENIIDESGMPKERFSAEFPKEGPSILRIQQVVRGDSAAYFCASRPFPVDSYEQYFGPGTRLTVT.